One sample yielded the 3 T cell receptor beta chains listed below, sequenced in a study of blood T cell repertoires in COVID-19. The table came from immunoSEQ multiplex PCR; TCRdb's copy has only in-frame clones and leaves some out. Of about 310,000 clones listed, around nine tenths are singletons. The sequencing sample was made of peripheral blood. The receptors were sampled from a man between 65 and 85 years old with acute or convalescent COVID-19.

The chain has TRBV5-1 and TRBJ2-2, with 8 positions matching TRBD1. The germline gives CDR1 SGHRS, CDR2 YFSETQ. V lost 5 bases and J lost 4; bases outside the gene matches: 13. The CDR3 spans 17 residues. Here the CDR3 DNA reads TGCGCCAGCAGATACTCCGACAGGGGAGCGATCACCGGGGAGCTGTTTTTT. Protein sequence: CASRYSDRGAITGELFF.

In DNA form, the CDR3 reads TGTGCCACCAGTGATTTGCAAGCCCCCGGGGTTGAGCAGTTCTTC. This gives the protein CATSDLQAPGVEQFF. The chain is built from TRBV24-1 and TRBJ2-1; TRBD2 might be the D (5 bases). The CDR3 runs to 15 residues. Germline V gives CDR1 KGHDR, CDR2 SFDVKD. With 0 bases removed from V and 9 bases from J, the gap between germline ends came to 14 bases.

The chain recombines TRBV5-4 with TRBJ1-3; a possible D gene is TRBD1 (6 bases). The CDR3 covers 15 residues. Germline values: CDR1 SGHNT, CDR2 YYREEE (reference sequence). The V end lost 3 bases, the J end lost 2 bases, and 12 bases lay between the germline ends. CDR3 nucleotide sequence: TGTGCCAGCAGCTCCGGACAGCTTCCTGGAAACACCATATATTTT. Protein product: CASSSGQLPGNTIYF.